This TCR beta chain was found in a study of glioma-infiltrating T cells. V shed 7 bases, J shed 7 bases, and the junction held 21 bases outside the gene matches. This CDR3 spans 18 amino acids. Per germline, CDR1 MNHEY and CDR2 SVGEGT. Using RNA template, CDR3s of TCR alpha and beta were amplified with iRepertoire arm-PCR. TCRdb used MiXCR to reprocess the multiplex PCR reads, holding one entry per CDR3 protein. The sample lists 150,000 to 200,000 distinct CDR3 sequences, 32% occurring once. A few counts support this clonotype. One base away lies a much larger clone, so this may be a sequencing read error.

The rearrangement joins TRBV6-2 or TRBV6-3 to TRBJ2-7; 11 nucleotides match TRBD2. The TCR comes from a human donor with low-grade glioma or glioblastoma, undergoing nonglioma brain surgery, or in good health (not recorded which). The sample comprised glioma tissue, nonneoplastic brain tissue, or PBMCs (not recorded which). The CDR3 DNA reads as TGTGCCAGCAAGTACGGACTAGCGGGTAGGCCTCCCTACAATGAGCAGTACTTC. Translating it yields CASKYGLAGRPPYNEQYF.